This TCR beta chain derives from a study of T cells in Graves' hyperthyroidism and ophthalmopathy. This clonotype occurred many times. The ends were cut back, 2 bases at V and 6 bases at J, with 13 bases in the middle. This CDR3 region has 13 residues. The germline V gene encodes CDR1 GTSNPN and CDR2 SVGIG (reference sequence). From RNA transcripts, TCR beta CDR3 regions were amplified. Using the HTBI primer set, a first-round RT-PCR was run on the TCR CDR3. TCRdb re-called the multiplex PCR reads with MiXCR, one entry per CDR3 protein. The sample comprises about 600,000 distinct CDR3 sequences, 16% of which are singletons, and 2.5% to 4% rests with the top ten.

The V and J genes are TRBV30 and TRBJ1-2, with D uncertain. Sequencing was done on a sample of blood. This TCR was sampled from a woman aged 40 to 49 with Graves' ophthalmopathy. The CDR3 DNA reads TGTGCCTGGAGTAAGAAGGAGGCTGATGGCTACACCTTC. Translation: CAWSKKEADGYTF.